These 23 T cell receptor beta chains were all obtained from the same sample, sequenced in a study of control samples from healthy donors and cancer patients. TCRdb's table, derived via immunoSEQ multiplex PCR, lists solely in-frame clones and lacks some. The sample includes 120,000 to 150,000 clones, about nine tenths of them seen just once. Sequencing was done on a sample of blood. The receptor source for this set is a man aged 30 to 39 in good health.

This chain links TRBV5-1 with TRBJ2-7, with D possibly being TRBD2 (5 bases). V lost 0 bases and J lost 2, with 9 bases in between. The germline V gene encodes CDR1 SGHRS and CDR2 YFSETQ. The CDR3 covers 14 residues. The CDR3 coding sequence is TGCGCCAGCAGCTTGGAGACTAACCCCTACGAGCAGTACTTC. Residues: CASSLETNPYEQYF. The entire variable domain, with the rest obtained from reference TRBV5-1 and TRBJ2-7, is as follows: KAGVTQTPRYLIKTRGQQVTLSCSPISGHRSVSWYQQTPGQGLQFLFEYFSETQRNKGNFPGRFSGRQFSNSRSEMNVSTLELGDSALYLCASSLETNPYEQYFGPGTRLTVT.

The CDR3 reads CASSQDLPGQGYTF. CDR3 coding DNA: TGTGCCAGCAGCCAAGATCTACCAGGGCAGGGCTACACCTTC. The rearrangement links TRBV3-1 (or the pseudogene TRBV3-2) to TRBJ1-2; a weak D match, TRBD1 (5 bases). This CDR3 is built from 14 residues. V dropped 0 bases and J dropped 8 bases, with 13 bases sitting between them. Looked up from germline, CDR1 is LGHDT and CDR2 is YNNKEL (reference sequence).

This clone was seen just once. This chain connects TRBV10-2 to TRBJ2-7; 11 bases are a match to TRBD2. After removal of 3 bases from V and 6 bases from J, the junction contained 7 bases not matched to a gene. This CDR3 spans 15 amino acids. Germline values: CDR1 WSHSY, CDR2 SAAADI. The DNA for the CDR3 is TGCGCCAGCAGTGATGTAGCGGGGGGGCCTAGCGAGCAGTACTTC. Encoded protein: CASSDVAGGPSEQYF.

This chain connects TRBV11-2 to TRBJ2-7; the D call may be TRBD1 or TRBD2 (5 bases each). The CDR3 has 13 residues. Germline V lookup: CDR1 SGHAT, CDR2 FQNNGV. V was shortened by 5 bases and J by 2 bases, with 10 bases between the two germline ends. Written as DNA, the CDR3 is TGTGCCAGCAGCCGGGACCGTACCTACGAGCAGTACTTC. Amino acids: CASSRDRTYEQYF.

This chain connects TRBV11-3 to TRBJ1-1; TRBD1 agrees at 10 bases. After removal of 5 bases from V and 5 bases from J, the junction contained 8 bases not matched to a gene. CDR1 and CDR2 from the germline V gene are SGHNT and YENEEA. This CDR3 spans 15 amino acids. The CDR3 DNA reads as TGTGCCAGCAGCCAAAGTGGACAGGGGGGGACTGAAGCTTTCTTT. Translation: CASSQSGQGGTEAFF.

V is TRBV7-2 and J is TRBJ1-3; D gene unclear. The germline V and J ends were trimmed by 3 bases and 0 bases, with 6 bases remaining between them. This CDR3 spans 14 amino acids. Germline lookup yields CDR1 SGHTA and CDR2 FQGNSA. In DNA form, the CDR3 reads TGTGCCAGCAGCTTCATCGGCTCTGGAAACACCATATATTTT. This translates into CASSFIGSGNTIYF.

The CDR3 spells CASGLVQGGKDGYTF. The DNA of the CDR3 is TGTGCTAGTGGTTTGGTACAGGGGGGGAAAGATGGCTACACCTTC. This rearrangement joins TRBV12-5 to TRBJ1-2; 8 nucleotides agree with TRBD1. The germline gives CDR1 LGHNT, CDR2 FRNRAP. The CDR3 consists of 15 residues. V lost 0 bases to trimming and J lost 6 bases; unmatched junction nucleotides: 6.

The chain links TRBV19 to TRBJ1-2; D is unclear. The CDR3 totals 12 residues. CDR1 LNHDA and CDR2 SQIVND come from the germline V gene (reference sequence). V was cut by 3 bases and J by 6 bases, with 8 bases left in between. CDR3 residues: CASSIGGDGYTF. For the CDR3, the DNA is TGTGCCAGTAGTATCGGAGGAGATGGCTACACCTTC. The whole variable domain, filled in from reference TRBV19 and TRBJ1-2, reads DGGITQSPKYLFRKEGQNVTLSCEQNLNHDAMYWYRQDPGQGLRLIYYSQIVNDFQKGDIAEGYSVSREKKESFPLTVTSAQKNPTAFYLCASSIGGDGYTFGSGTRLTVV.

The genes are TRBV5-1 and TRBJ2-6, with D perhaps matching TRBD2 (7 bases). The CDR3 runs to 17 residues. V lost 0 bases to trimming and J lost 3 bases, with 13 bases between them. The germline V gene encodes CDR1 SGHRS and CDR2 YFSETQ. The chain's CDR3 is CASSLAGGRGGANVLTF. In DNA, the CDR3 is TGCGCCAGCAGCTTGGCCGGGGGGCGAGGTGGGGCCAACGTCCTGACTTTC.

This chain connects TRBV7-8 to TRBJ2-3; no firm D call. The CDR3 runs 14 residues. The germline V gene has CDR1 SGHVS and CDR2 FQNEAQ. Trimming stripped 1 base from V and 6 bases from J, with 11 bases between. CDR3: CASSLDQVEDTQYF. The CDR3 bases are TGTGCCAGCAGCTTAGATCAGGTTGAGGATACGCAGTATTTT.

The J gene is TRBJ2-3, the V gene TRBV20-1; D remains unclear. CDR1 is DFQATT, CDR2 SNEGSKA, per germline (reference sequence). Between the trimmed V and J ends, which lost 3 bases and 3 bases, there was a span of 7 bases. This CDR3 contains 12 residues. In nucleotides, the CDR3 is TGCAGTGCTAGTACGGAGACAGATACGCAGTATTTT. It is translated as CSASTETDTQYF.

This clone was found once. The chain's CDR3 is CASSELLVGASYEQYF. DNA of the CDR3: TGTGCCAGCAGTGAATTATTGGTTGGGGCCTCCTACGAGCAGTACTTC. The rearrangement links TRBV6-1 to TRBJ2-7; perhaps TRBD1 as D (5 bases). The CDR3 consists of 16 residues. With 2 bases removed from V and 0 bases from J, the gap between germline ends came to 14 bases. Germline V gene sequence: CDR1 MNHNS, CDR2 SASEGT.

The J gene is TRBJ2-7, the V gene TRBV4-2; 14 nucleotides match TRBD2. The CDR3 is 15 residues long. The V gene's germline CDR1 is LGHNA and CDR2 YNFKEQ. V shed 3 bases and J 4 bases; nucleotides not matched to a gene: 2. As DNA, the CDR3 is TGTGCCAGCAGCCATCGGACTAGCGGGGGGTACGAGCAGTACTTC. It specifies CASSHRTSGGYEQYF.

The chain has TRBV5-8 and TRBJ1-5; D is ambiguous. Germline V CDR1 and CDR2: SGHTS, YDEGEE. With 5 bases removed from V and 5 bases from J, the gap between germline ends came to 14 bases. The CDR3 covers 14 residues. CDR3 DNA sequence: TGTGCCAGCAGTCCGAACACGAGGCATCAGCCCCAGCATTTT. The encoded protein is CASSPNTRHQPQHF.

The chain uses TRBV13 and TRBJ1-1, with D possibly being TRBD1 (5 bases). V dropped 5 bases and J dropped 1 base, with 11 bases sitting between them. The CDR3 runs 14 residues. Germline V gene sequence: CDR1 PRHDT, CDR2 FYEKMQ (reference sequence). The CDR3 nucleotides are TGTGCCAGCAGCAACGTCCAGGGGAACACTGAAGCTTTCTTT. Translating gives CASSNVQGNTEAFF. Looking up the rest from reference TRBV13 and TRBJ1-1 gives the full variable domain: AAGVIQSPRHLIKEKRETATLKCYPIPRHDTVYWYQQGPGQDPQFLISFYEKMQSDKGSIPDRFSAQQFSDYHSELNMSSLELGDSALYFCASSNVQGNTEAFFGQGTRLTVV.

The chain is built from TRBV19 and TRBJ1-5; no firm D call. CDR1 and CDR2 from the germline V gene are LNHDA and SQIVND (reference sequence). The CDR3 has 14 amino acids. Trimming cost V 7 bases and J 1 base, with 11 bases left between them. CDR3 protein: CASTPMGSNQPQHF. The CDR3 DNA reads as TGTGCCAGTACCCCCATGGGGAGCAATCAGCCCCAGCATTTT.

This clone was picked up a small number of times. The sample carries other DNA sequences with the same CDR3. The CDR3 coding sequence is TGTGCCAGCAGTTTGGGGGCTGGGACTGAAGCTTTCTTT. Residues: CASSLGAGTEAFF. The rearrangement uses TRBV12-3 or TRBV12-4 and TRBJ1-1, with D possibly TRBD1 on 6 matching bases. This CDR3 has 13 amino acids. The germline V and J ends were trimmed by 3 bases and 5 bases, with 10 bases remaining between them.

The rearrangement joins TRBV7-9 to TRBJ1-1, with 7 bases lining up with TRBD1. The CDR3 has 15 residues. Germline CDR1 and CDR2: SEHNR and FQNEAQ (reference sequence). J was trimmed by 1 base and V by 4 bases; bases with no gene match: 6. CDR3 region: CASSSVRTGNTEAFF. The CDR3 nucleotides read TGTGCCAGCAGCTCGGTACGGACAGGGAACACTGAAGCTTTCTTT.

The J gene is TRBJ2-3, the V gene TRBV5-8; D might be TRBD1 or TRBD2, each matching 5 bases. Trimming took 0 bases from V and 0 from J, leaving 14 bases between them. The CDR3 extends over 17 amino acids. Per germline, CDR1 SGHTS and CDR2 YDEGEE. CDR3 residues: CASSLAGAGLSTDTQYF. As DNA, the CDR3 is TGTGCCAGCAGCTTGGCTGGGGCGGGCCTGAGCACAGATACGCAGTATTTT.

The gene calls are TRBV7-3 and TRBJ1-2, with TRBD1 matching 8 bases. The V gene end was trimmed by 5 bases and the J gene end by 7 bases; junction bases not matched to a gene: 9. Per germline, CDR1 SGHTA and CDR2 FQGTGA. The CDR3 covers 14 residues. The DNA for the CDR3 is TGTGCCAGCAGCAGAGGACGGACAGGGCTTGGCTACACCTTC. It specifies CASSRGRTGLGYTF.

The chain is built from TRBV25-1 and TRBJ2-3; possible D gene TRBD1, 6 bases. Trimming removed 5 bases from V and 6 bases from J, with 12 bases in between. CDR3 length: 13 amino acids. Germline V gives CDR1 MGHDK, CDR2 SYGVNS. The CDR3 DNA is TGTGCCAGCAGTTCTAGACAGGTCGATACGCAGTATTTT. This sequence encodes CASSSRQVDTQYF.

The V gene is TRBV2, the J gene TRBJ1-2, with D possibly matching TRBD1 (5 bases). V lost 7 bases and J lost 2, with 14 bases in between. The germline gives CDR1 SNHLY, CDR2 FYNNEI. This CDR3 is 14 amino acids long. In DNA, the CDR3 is TGTGCCAGCATTCAAGGGGCAGGGAACTATGGCTACACCTTC. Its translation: CASIQGAGNYGYTF.

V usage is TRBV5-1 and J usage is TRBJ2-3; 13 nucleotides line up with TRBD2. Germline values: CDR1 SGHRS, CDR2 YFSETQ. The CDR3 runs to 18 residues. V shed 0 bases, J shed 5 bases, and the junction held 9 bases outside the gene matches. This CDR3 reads CASSLAALAGGRGDTQYF. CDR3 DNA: TGCGCCAGCAGCTTGGCGGCACTAGCGGGGGGGCGTGGAGATACGCAGTATTTT.